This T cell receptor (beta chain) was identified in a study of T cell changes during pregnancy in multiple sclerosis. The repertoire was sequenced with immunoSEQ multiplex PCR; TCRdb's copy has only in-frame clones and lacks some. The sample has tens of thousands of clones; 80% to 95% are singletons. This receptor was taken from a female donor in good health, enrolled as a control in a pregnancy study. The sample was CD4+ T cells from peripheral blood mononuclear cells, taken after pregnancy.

CDR3 protein: CASKTDTTYEQYF. Here the CDR3 DNA reads TGTGCCAGCAAAACGGACACCACCTACGAGCAGTACTTC. V and J are TRBV25-1 and TRBJ2-7; tentatively, D is TRBD1 (5 bases). The CDR3 runs to 13 residues. Trimming stripped 7 bases from V and 2 bases from J, with 12 bases between. In germline, CDR1 is MGHDK, CDR2 SYGVNS.